This T cell receptor beta chain was recorded in a study of response to subunit inactivated influenza vaccine. TCRdb re-called the RT-PCR reads with MiXCR, one entry per CDR3 protein. The top ten hold roughly 11% of the sample, which has some 570,000 distinct CDR3 sequences, about 11% seen once. Trimming took 2 bases from V and 2 from J; bases not matched to a gene: 5. The CDR3 covers 16 residues. Germline loops: CDR1 SGHTS, CDR2 YDEGEE. This clonotype was seen a few times. This sample also belongs to another study, concerning T cells expressing NK-cell markers. That source notes: What made the TCR beta cDNA was 5'RACE template switching with UMIs. Sorted CD3+CD56+NKG2C+, CD3+CD56+NKG2C- and CD3+CD56-NKG2C+ T-cell subsets were beta-chain profiled. Expanded clones of NKG2C+ T cells had an unclear HCMV specificity.

The sequences come from PBMCs from blood, collected on the day of vaccination. V usage is TRBV5-8 and J usage is TRBJ2-3, with 10 bases that match TRBD1. The TCR was taken from a man between 45 and 60 years old who received an inactivated influenza vaccine. The CDR3 DNA reads TGTGCCAGCAGCTTCGCCGGGACAGGGGACACAGATACGCAGTATTTT. Protein sequence: CASSFAGTGDTDTQYF.